This note documents a single T cell receptor beta chain sequence. Its antigen is still unknown. Base qualities are missing; no much larger clone stands one base away. The junction shows trimming of 4 bases on V and 2 bases on J, plus 17 bases between the germline ends. Its CDR3 holds 16 amino acids, cysteine through phenylalanine. The retained sequence is limited to the CDR3, 48 bases, with the frame set at the first base. The germline V gene encodes CDR1 SGDLS and CDR2 YYNGEE. The cohort consisted of 600 or so healthy bone marrow donors. At the time of sampling, every cohort member was nominally healthy, though immune exposures that went unrecorded were likely present. The donor tested CMV seronegative, placing the donor among the 350 or so seronegative members of the cohort. A peripheral blood sample was provided by each donor, and peripheral blood mononuclear cells were used for TCR beta sequencing. The Qiagen DNeasy Blood Extraction Kit was used to extract genomic DNA from the blood cell samples.

These data are taken from a study of cytomegalovirus exposure and HLA in healthy donors (dated by TCRdb to the late 2010s). As for the study more broadly: An earlier analysis of approximately 640 of the donors reported approximately 270 Gb of sequence data and more than 90 million unique TCR beta sequences from about 200 million T cells. An early release covering 550 to 650 HLA-typed donors comprised approximately 290 gigabases of sequencing data and approximately 85 million unique TCR sequences. Among the approximately 420 genotyped donors, about 85% belonged to the genetic ancestry cluster associated with self-reported Caucasian donors. The study aimed to test whether signatures of past pathogen exposure could be identified by cataloging public T cell receptors. The T cell repertoires of around 730 subjects were profiled by immunosequencing and related to cytomegalovirus serostatus. Along with the approximately 700-subject first cohort, a separate validation cohort of 120 different subjects was used. To predict cytomegalovirus infection status, the study combined high-throughput TCR immunosequencing, statistical association of individual TCRs with disease status, and machine learning. To study patterns of TCR occurrence, a later analysis re-analyzed previously published TCR beta repertoires from several hundred donors and added high-resolution HLA genotyping. Rather than using new phenotypic data, the later analysis identified candidate immune exposures from TCR beta sequences and from how often those sequences occurred across donors. An earlier analysis of fewer than 750 of the donors used high-throughput TCR beta sequencing to judge whether each TCR beta V gene segment behaved as functional or pseudogenic. Donor age, sex, ethnicity and CMV serostatus were compiled together with the repertoire data. Genome-wide SNP genotypes for about 65% of the roughly 670 donors were used in a later genetic analysis, which treated that subset as a discovery cohort. Every repertoire in the discovery cohort had been generated on one and the same sequencing platform. Both class I and class II loci were covered by HLA typing, at four-digit resolution. The number of typed donors differed by locus: 629-630 for A, B, C, DRB1 and DQB1; 500 to 550 for DQA1; 606 for DPA1; and about 470 for DPB1. Because of strong linkage in the cohort, roughly five DR-DQ haplotypes were treated as single units for association and clustering. Among 300 to 500 genotyped donors of the cohort, an average of about 240,000 unique TCR beta nucleotide sequences was sequenced per donor, of which roughly 18% were non-productive.

Paper-wide results and their limitations: In a later analysis, most CMV-associated TCR beta chains were found to appear HLA-restricted, with HLA associations seemingly driven largely by CMV exposure. Specific HLA alleles were associated with over 15,000 TCR beta sequences at a false discovery rate of 0.05 in a later analysis. Several of the top co-occurrence clusters appeared to be linked to parvovirus B19, influenza, CMV and Epstein-Barr virus, according to a later analysis. Correlated functional status among segregating V segments might be attributable to linkage disequilibrium, but an unknown experimental factor could not be ruled out. In this cohort, only TCR beta chains were sequenced, and detectable features were limited by the absence of alpha or paired-chain data. The authors suggested that the approach could potentially be extended to other disease states and immunological phenotypes. The sequencing pipeline was judged likely to have produced a cluster of highly shared sequence variants as a technical artifact. Sequencing depth was assumed to be roughly uniform across donors in the presence/absence analyses, though that assumption may not hold. Because HLA typing was unavailable for some donors at each locus, only the typed subset was used in association tests. Strong co-occurrence of HLA alleles, especially DR and DQ, made assigning TCR associations to individual alleles difficult. Fewer than 20 rarely observed V segments, including chromosome 9 orphons, were excluded from the earlier analysis of about 600 of the donors because counts were too low. In a later analysis, the rate of TCR association differed among HLA loci, with DRB1 alleles having the most associated TCRs and HLA-C alleles having the fewest. In an earlier analysis of a few hundred of the donors, most TCR beta V segments were observed in productive rearrangements about 87% or about 30% of the time, broadly matching IMGT annotations. Most TCR sequences were seen in very few donors, while some public TCRs were found in many individuals. In vitro tests confirmed that three of the cytomegalovirus-associated TCR beta chains recognize cytomegalovirus antigens. Compared with equally common non-associated chains, HLA-associated TCR beta chains in a later analysis were more clonally expanded and had lower generation probabilities. In the study, some 180 TCR beta chains were listed as associated with cytomegalovirus. V-gene and J-gene trimming of TCR beta chains was associated with a missense DCLRE1C variant in a later genetic analysis, and the association was replicated in an independent cohort. A later genetic analysis reported fewer N-insertions in productive TCRs among donors in an Asian-associated ancestry cluster than the roughly 640-donor mean. The classifier was reported to diagnose cytomegalovirus status with high specificity and sensitivity in both the original and validation cohorts. A further reported finding was that TCR beta sequences accurately predicted the HLA-A and HLA-B alleles for most subjects in the first cohort. The only immune exposure information available for the cohort was CMV serostatus. Some IMGT-functional V segments, including TRBV6-2 and TRBV6-3, could not be distinguished by the 87-base-pair reads and were therefore excluded.

The library was obtained by the immunoSEQ multiplex PCR assay. For the multiplex PCR, a mixture combining 60 forward primers for TCR Vbeta segments and 13 reverse primers for TCR Jbeta segments was used. The CDR3 region of rearranged TCR beta genes was amplified from genomic DNA by a multiplex PCR assay. The Illumina HiSeq System was used to sequence the amplified TCR beta libraries as 87-base-pair reads. In the original analysis: A later analysis tallied tens of millions of unique TCR beta chains across the 700 or so repertoires, and about 10 million of those chains were shared by two or more donors. A nearest-neighbor algorithm error-corrected the raw reads and collapsed the reads into unique sequences, merging closely related sequences to remove PCR and sequencing errors. Alignment of CDR3 sequences to IMGT reference sequences was used to assign V, D and J gene segments. For a sequence to be retained, a match of at least six nucleotides to both a V gene segment and a J gene segment was required. Rearrangements were classified as productive when the CDR3 lacked stop codons and remained in frame with V and J, and all other rearrangements were classified as non-productive. Following IMGT convention, CDR3 was defined as the stretch from the second conserved V-encoded cysteine up to the conserved J-encoded phenylalanine. The earlier analysis of about 530 of the donors excluded any sequence lacking an unambiguous match to a single V gene segment. In an earlier analysis of several hundred of the donors, V segments were called functional above 56.7% productive rearrangements and were called segregating when the between-donor standard deviation exceeded 5%. To diagnose cytomegalovirus status from the catalog of TCR beta chain sequences, a statistical classification framework was built. A later analysis assigned V and J genes by comparing TCR nucleotide sequences with IMGT/GENE-DB human TR gene sequences. In a later analysis, CDR3 sequences and most-parsimonious VDJ recombination scenarios were assigned using the TCRdist pipeline. In a later analysis, each TCR beta chain was defined by its CDR3 amino acid sequence together with its V-gene family, and reads lacking a unique V-gene family were excluded. To address suspected cross-contamination and a sequencing artifact, a later analysis removed 592 highly shared, low-generation-probability nucleotide sequences. In a later analysis, a clonal expansion index for each public chain was calculated from normalized within-repertoire ranks of inferred template counts. In a later analysis, generation probabilities were computed using a VDJ recombination model fitted to out-of-frame rearrangements, and the results were checked against IGoR. A later analysis scored TCR-TCR, TCR-HLA and TCR-CMV co-occurrence with hypergeometric tests, applying a repertoire-size bias correction to TCR pairs. False discovery rates were estimated in a later analysis by permuting HLA or CMV assignments 20 times. In a later analysis, co-occurring TCRs were grouped using DBSCAN, and TCRdist sequence similarity was added for clustering within HLA-allele-positive subsets. Co-occurrence clustering excluded repertoires with fewer than 30,000 or more than 120,000 public chains, plus five with anomalous nucleotide sharing. Here the immuneACCESS table is served through TCRdb, limited to in-frame sequences with V and J called. Missing clones are a known gap in these copies; in checked studies unresolved V genes cover under half, and the rest lacks a known reason. V, J and clone size are those of that table, while D and trimming were read from the DNA. The sample table records about 160,000 clones; around nine tenths of these occur just once. The leading ten clones occupy about 0.93% of the sample.

This TCR came from a woman aged 25-40 years in good health and CMV-seronegative. What was sequenced was PBMCs. The rearranged segments are TRBV9 and TRBJ2-3, with TRBD2 perhaps the D gene, on 6 matching bases. The CDR3 region reads CASSPRLWGDTDTQYF. The sequenced DNA: TGTGCCAGCAGCCCCCGGCTGTGGGGGGACACAGATACGCAGTATTTT.